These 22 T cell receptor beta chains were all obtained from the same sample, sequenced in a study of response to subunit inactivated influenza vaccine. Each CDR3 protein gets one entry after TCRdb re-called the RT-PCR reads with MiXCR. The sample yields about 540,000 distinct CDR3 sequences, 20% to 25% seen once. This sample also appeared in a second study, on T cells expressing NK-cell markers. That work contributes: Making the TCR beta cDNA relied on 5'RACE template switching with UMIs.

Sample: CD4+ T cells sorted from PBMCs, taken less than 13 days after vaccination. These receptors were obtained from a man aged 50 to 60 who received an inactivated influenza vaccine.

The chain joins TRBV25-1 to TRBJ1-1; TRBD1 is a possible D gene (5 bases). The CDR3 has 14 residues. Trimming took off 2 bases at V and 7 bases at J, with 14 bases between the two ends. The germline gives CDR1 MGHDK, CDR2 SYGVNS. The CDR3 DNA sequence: TGTGCCAGCAGTGAAAGCCCGACAGAATTTGAAGCTTTCTTT. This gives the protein CASSESPTEFEAFF.

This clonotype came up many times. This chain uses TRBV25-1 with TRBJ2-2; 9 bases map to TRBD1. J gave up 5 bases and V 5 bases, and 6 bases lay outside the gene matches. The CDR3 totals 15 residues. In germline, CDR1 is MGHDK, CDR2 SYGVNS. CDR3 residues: CASSQDRGGTGELFF. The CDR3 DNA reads TGTGCCAGCAGTCAGGACAGGGGAGGAACCGGGGAGCTGTTTTTT.

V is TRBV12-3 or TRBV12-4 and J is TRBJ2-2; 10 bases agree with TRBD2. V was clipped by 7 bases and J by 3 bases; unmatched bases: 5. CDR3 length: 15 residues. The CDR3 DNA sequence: TGTGCCAGCACGTGGACTAGCGGATACACCGGGGAGCTGTTTTTT. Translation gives CASTWTSGYTGELFF.

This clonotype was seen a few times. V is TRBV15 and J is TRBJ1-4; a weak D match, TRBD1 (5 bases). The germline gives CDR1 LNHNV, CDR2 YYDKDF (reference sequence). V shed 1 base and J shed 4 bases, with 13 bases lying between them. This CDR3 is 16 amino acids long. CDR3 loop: CATSRGAGPHNEKLFF. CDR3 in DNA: TGTGCCACCAGCAGAGGTGCAGGGCCCCATAATGAAAAACTGTTTTTT.

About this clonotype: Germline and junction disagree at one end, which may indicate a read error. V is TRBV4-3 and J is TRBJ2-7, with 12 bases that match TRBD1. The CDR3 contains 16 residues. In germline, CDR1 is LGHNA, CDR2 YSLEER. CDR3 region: CASSQQTGTGGYKQYF. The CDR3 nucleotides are TGCGCCAGCAGCCAACAAACCGGGACAGGGGGCTACAAGCAGTACTTC.

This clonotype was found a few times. The CDR3 spells CAILGQGNHEQYF. For the CDR3, the DNA is TGTGCCATCCTAGGGCAGGGGAACCACGAGCAGTACTTC. The chain uses TRBV10-3 and TRBJ2-7, with D possibly being TRBD1 (6 bases). V was shortened by 8 bases and J by 5 bases, with 16 bases between the two germline ends. The germline V gene encodes CDR1 ENHRY and CDR2 SYGVKD. CDR3 length: 13 amino acids.

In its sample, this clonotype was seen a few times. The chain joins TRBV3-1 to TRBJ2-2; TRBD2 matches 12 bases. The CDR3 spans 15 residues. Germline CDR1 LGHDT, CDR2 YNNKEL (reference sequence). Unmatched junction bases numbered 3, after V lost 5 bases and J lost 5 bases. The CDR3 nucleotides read TGTGCCAGCAGCTATGGGACTAGCGGGACCGGGGAGCTGTTTTTT. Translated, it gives CASSYGTSGTGELFF.

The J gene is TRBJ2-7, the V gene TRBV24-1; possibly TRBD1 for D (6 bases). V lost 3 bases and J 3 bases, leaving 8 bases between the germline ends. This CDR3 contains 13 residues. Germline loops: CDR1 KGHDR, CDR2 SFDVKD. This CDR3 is CATSDRGNYEQYF. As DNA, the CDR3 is TGTGCCACCAGTGATAGGGGGAACTACGAGCAGTACTTC.

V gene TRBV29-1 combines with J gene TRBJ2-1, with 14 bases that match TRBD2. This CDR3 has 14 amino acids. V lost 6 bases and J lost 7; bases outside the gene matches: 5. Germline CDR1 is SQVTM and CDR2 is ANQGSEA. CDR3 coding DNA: TGCAGCGTCGGACTAGCGGGAGGCCTTAATGAGCAGTTCTTC. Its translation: CSVGLAGGLNEQFF.

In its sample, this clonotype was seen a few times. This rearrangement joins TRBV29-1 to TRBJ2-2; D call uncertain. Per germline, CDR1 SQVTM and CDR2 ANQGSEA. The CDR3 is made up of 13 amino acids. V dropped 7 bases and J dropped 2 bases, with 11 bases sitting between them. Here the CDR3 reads CSGAFANTGELFF. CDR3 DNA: TGCAGCGGGGCGTTCGCTAACACCGGGGAGCTGTTTTTT.

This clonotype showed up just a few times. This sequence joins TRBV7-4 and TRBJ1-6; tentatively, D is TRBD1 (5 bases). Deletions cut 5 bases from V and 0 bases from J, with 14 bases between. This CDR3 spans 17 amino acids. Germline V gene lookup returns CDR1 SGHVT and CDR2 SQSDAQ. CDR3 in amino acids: CASSPRTGSSYNSPLHF. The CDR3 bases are TGTGCCAGCAGCCCACGCACAGGCAGCTCCTATAATTCACCCCTCCACTTT. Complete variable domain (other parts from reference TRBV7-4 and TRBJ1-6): GAGVSQSPRYKVAKRGRDVALRCDSISGHVTLYWYRQTLGQGSEVLTYSQSDAQRDKSGRPSGRFSAERPERSVSTLKIQRTEQGDSAVYLCASSPRTGSSYNSPLHFGNGTRLTVT.

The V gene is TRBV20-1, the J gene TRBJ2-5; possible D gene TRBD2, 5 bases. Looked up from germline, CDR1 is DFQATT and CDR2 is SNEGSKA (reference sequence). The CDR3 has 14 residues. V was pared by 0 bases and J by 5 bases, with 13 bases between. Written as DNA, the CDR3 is TGCAGTGCTAGAGATCCCCTAGCCAGGGAGACCCAGTACTTC. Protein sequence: CSARDPLARETQYF.

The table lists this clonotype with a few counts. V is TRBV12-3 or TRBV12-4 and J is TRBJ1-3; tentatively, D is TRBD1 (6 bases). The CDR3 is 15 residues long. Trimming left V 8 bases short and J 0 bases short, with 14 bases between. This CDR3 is CASLRTVDSGNTIYF. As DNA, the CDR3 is TGTGCCAGCCTTCGGACAGTCGACTCTGGAAACACCATATATTTT.

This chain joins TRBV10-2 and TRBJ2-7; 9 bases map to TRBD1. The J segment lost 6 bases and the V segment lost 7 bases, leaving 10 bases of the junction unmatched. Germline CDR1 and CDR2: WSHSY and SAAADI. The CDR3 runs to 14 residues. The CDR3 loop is CASTTGTGRGEQYF. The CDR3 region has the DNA TGCGCCAGCACAACCGGGACAGGGAGAGGCGAGCAGTACTTC.

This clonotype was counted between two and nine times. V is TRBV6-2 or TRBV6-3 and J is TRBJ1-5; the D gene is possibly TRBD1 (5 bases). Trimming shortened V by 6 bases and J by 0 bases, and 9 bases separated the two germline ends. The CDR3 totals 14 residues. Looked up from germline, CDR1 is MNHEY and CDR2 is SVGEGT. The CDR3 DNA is TGTGCCAGCAGGGGGGGGACTAGCAATCAGCCCCAGCATTTT. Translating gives CASRGGTSNQPQHF.

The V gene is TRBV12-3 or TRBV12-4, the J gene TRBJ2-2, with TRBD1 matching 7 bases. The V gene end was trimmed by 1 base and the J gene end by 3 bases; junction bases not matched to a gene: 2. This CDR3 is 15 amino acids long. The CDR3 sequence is CASSLGTGYTGELFF. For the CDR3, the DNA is TGTGCCAGCAGTTTAGGGACAGGATACACCGGGGAGCTGTTTTTT.

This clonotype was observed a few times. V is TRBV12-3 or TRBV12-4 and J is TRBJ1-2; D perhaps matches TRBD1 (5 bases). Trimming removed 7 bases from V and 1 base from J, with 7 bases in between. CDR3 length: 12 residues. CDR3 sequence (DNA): TGTGCCAGCACCAGGGATAACTATGGCTACACCTTC. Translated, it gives CASTRDNYGYTF.

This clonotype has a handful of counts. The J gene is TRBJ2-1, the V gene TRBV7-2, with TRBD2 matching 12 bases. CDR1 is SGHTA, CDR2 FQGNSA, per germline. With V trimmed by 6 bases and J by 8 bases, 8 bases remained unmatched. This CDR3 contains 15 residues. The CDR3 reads CASRSGTSGLHEQFF. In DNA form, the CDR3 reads TGTGCCAGCAGATCTGGGACTAGCGGGCTCCATGAGCAGTTCTTC.

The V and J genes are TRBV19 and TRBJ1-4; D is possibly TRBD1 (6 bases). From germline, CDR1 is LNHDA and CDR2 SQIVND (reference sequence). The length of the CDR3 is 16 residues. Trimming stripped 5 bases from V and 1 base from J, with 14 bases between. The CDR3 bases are TGTGCCAGTAGTGGATCCGGGACACTAACTAATGAAAAACTGTTTTTT. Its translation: CASSGSGTLTNEKLFF.

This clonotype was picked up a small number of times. CDR3 in amino acids: CSVGVPGAKNIQYF. CDR3 in DNA: TGCAGCGTTGGGGTGCCTGGGGCCAAAAACATTCAGTACTTC. V gene TRBV29-1 combines with J gene TRBJ2-4; D ambiguous. The CDR3 sequence is 14 residues long. The V end was cut by 4 bases, the J end by 1 base, with 11 bases between. Germline loops: CDR1 SQVTM, CDR2 ANQGSEA.

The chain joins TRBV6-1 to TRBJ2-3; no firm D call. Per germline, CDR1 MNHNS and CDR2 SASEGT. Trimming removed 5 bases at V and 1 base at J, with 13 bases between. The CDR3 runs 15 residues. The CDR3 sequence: CASSRSWKGTDTQYF. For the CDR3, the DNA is TGTGCCAGCAGTCGGAGCTGGAAGGGCACAGATACGCAGTATTTT.

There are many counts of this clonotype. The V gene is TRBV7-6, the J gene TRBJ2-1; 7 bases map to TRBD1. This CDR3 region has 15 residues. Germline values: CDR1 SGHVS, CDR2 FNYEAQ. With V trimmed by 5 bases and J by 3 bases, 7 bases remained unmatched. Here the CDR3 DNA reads TGTGCCAGCAGCCGTCGGACAGGTGACTACAATGAGCAGTTCTTC. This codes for CASSRRTGDYNEQFF.